The present TCR beta chain was sequenced within a study of Graves' ophthalmopathy and Graves' hyperthyroidism. Overall study findings and caveats: A majority of expanded thyroid clonotypes exceeding 0.001 frequency were likewise present in blood. A model of 13 signatures distinguished ophthalmopathy from stable hyperthyroidism at under 90% sensitivity and about 80% specificity.

Unmatched junction bases numbered 8, after V lost 4 bases and J lost 7 bases. The CDR3 is 14 residues long. Looked up from germline, CDR1 is ENHRY and CDR2 is SYGVKD. On this clonotype: Its antigen is currently unknown.

Amplification targeted the TCR beta CDR3 regions, with RNA transcripts as the source material. An initial RT-PCR round employing HTBI primers preceded a second-round multiplex PCR. In TCRdb, the multiplex PCR reads were re-called with MiXCR into one record per CDR3 protein. The sample includes around 1.1 million distinct CDR3 sequences, about two fifths seen only once; the top ten take 11%. V gene TRBV10-3 combines with J gene TRBJ2-7; 9 nucleotides line up with TRBD1. This sequence originates from an adult man with Graves' hyperthyroidism. Specimen: peripheral blood or thyroid tissue (not recorded which). The CDR3 reads CAISAGQGGNEQYF. The CDR3 nucleotides are TGTGCCATCAGTGCGGGACAGGGAGGAAATGAGCAGTACTTC.